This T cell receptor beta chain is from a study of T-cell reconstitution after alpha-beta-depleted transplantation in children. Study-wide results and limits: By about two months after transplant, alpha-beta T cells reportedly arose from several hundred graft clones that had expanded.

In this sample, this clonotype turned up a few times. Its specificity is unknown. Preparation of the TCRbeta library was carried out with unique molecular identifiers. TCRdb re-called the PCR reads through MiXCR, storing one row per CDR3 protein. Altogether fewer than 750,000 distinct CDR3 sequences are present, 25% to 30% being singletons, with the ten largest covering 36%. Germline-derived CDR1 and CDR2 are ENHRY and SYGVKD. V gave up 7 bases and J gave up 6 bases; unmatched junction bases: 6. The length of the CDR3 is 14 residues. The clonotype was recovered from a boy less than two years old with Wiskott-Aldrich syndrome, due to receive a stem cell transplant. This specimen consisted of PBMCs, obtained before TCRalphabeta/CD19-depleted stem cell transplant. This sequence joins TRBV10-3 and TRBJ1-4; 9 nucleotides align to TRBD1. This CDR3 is CAIKGQGQYEKLFF. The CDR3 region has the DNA TGTGCCATCAAAGGACAGGGGCAGTATGAAAAACTGTTTTTT.